This T cell receptor beta chain derives from a study of CD8+ T cells in alopecia areata. Looking at the study overall: Tofacitinib administration persisted for 6 to 18 months, succeeded by 6 months off drug.

Extracted RNA was reverse transcribed, and the resulting cDNA served as sequencing template. Using immunoSEQ multiplex PCR, the repertoire was profiled, and TCRdb retains in-frame clones only, with some absent. This sample yields about 200,000 clones, of which around three fifths are seen a single time; 0.85% to 1.3% belongs to the top ten. The CDR3 is 14 amino acids. V was clipped by 3 bases and J by 0 bases, with 6 bases between them. Germline V CDR1 and CDR2: SQVTM, ANQGSEA. This clone has just a few counts. Its antigen is not known. As for treatment: oral pan-JAK inhibitor, 5-10 mg twice daily. Whole-study results and caveats: Researchers say the link of baseline CD8+ expansion to response remains uncertain, with one nonresponder.

The TCR comes from a human donor with alopecia areata. The rearrangement links TRBV29-1 to TRBJ2-6; no clear D. The specimen comprised CD4+ T cells sorted from blood, sampled at week 24, from a patient treated with tofacitinib. The CDR3 sequence is CSVDASSGANVLTF. The CDR3 DNA follows: TGCAGCGTTGATGCGTCCTCTGGGGCCAACGTCCTGACTTTC. Supplemented by reference TRBV29-1 and TRBJ2-6, the full variable domain reads SAVISQKPSRDICQRGTSLTIQCQVDSQVTMMFWYRQQPGQSLTLIATANQGSEATYESGFVIDKFPISRPNLTFSTLTVSNMSPEDSSIYLCSVDASSGANVLTFGAGSRLTVL.